This is a list of T cell receptor beta chains from one sample in a study of shared clonotypes between healthy human individuals. The table came from immunoSEQ multiplex PCR; TCRdb's copy has only in-frame clones and leaves some out. The table lists about 470,000 clones, around 79% of them singletons. The sample was PBMCs. The receptors originated from a woman aged 40 to 49 in good health. Some clones in this sample may be carry-over from other donors' samples. Both conserved end residues are part of each CDR3. The size entry is marked missing in some rows and otherwise reads once, few, many or a size class.

J gene,V gene,clone size,CDR3 length,CDR3 protein
TRBJ2-3,TRBV7-9,once,15,CASSPSRVNTDTQYF
TRBJ2-7,TRBV5-4,NA,15,CASSEGQAEELEQYF
TRBJ2-1,TRBV9,NA,15,CASSPGLGRVNEQFF
TRBJ2-3,TRBV5-1,NA,15,CASSGNSRGADTQYF
TRBJ1-2,TRBV7-2,NA,13,CASSPDRERGYTF
TRBJ1-4,TRBV5-1,once,16,CASSPRGRVYNEKLFF
NA,TRBV30,NA,13,CAWQGRGGNEQYF
TRBJ2-7,TRBV27,NA,15,CASSRIGGVGYEQYF
TRBJ2-1,TRBV2,NA,13,CASRPGGYNEQFF
TRBJ1-2,TRBV5-1,NA,14,CASSYGQGNYGYTF
TRBJ2-2,TRBV15,NA,16,CATSRDSGQITGELFF
TRBJ2-7,TRBV27,NA,15,CASSLASGSSNEQYF
TRBJ2-2,TRBV7-8,NA,15,CASSSVQGGVGELFF
TRBJ2-1,TRBV28,NA,16,CASSRGKQWSYNEQFF
TRBJ1-1,TRBV19,NA,13,CGGAGAMNTEAFF
TRBJ1-3,TRBV19,NA,15,CASSISRSSGNTIYF
NA,TRBV7-9,NA,15,CASSQLAGLSYEQYF
TRBJ2-4,TRBV18,NA,15,CASSPRTGRQNIQYF
TRBJ2-1,TRBV28,many,16,CASSLVTSGMGNEQFF
TRBJ2-5,TRBV5-1,NA,14,CASSLQGGQETQYF
TRBJ2-7,TRBV19,once,14,CASSPAGGSSEQYF
TRBJ2-7,TRBV28,NA,14,CASTLALAGAEQYF
TRBJ1-5,TRBV6-5,NA,16,CASSSSGTGGNQPQHF
TRBJ2-7,TRBV28,NA,14,CASSSGRRPYEQYF
TRBJ1-2,TRBV20-1,few,10,CSAREDGYTF
TRBJ2-3,TRBV19,once,13,CASEGAYTDTQYF
TRBJ1-1,TRBV5-1,NA,15,CASSLAAGANTEAFF
TRBJ1-2,TRBV29-1,NA,12,CSVERMDYGYTF
TRBJ2-1,TRBV7-2,NA,15,CASSPRRTSGNEQFF
TRBJ2-7,TRBV7-2,NA,14,CASSLVGMPAEQYF
TRBJ2-2,TRBV5-4,NA,15,CASSLPGALGGELFF
TRBJ2-1,TRBV20-1,NA,11,CSAREYNEQFF
TRBJ2-2,TRBV5-8,few,17,CASSFRAGPANTGELFF
TRBJ2-2,TRBV7-2,NA,18,CASSFLAPDPQHTGELFF
TRBJ1-6,TRBV25-1,NA,16,CASSGALGQRNSPLHF
TRBJ1-5,TRBV28,NA,16,CASSSPGQGSNQPQHF
TRBJ2-7,TRBV4-1,NA,15,CASSLKGLAGGEQYF
TRBJ1-5,TRBV27,NA,15,CASSLRGTVGQPQHF
TRBJ1-2,TRBV4-2,few,14,CASSDRGANYGYTF
TRBJ1-2,TRBV5-6,few,14,CASSLAMDGYGYTF
TRBJ2-7,TRBV2,once,14,CASSEDRELIEQYF
TRBJ2-7,TRBV15,NA,15,CATSAGTSVTYEQYF
TRBJ1-2,TRBV7-2,NA,14,CASSLEGQGYGYTF
TRBJ1-2,TRBV20-1,NA,11,CSADTGRGYTF
TRBJ2-7,TRBV5-6,NA,14,CASSATSGSGEQYF
TRBJ2-2,TRBV7-3,NA,13,CASSSQGGSELFF
TRBJ2-2,TRBV4-3,NA,14,CASSRTGNTGELFF
TRBJ2-2,TRBV7-9,NA,16,CASSLHTGSGTGELFF
TRBJ2-1,TRBV19,NA,14,CASSIDHRNNEQFF
TRBJ1-5,TRBV10-2,NA,13,CASKKEPNQPQHF
TRBJ2-5,TRBV2,NA,14,CASLSGGYQETQYF
TRBJ2-7,TRBV18,NA,13,CASSPSSLREQYF
TRBJ1-2,TRBV6-1,few,13,CASSEQGNYGYTF
TRBJ1-1,TRBV10-3,NA,13,CAISEGRNTEAFF
TRBJ1-2,TRBV10-3,NA,13,CAISEGDSYGYTF
TRBJ2-7,TRBV5-5,NA,12,CASSFGSYEQYF
TRBJ2-1,TRBV10-1,NA,13,CASSGGSYNEQFF
TRBJ2-7,TRBV7-2,few,17,CASSPLGTSGGLYEQYF
TRBJ2-7,TRBV15,NA,14,CATRRAGGSYEQYF
TRBJ2-5,TRBV11-2,NA,13,CASSRGSQETQYF